These T cell receptor beta chains were read from a single sample in a study of CD8 T cells in Susac syndrome. TCRdb fed the immunoSEQ multiplex PCR reads into MiXCR, producing one record per CDR3 protein. The table shows 150,000 to 200,000 distinct CDR3 sequences, with about 91% occurring only once. Sequenced: CD4+ T cells from PBMCs. These receptors came from a human donor with Susac syndrome. CDR3s include the opening cysteine and the closing phenylalanine or tryptophan. A D gene is named only where the DNA matches it firmly. A row's size may be missing; if present it is once, few, many or a size class.

d_call,j_call,clone_size,v_call,cdr3_aa,cdr3_nt
TRBD1,TRBJ2-4,.,TRBV20-1,CSARDRGKNIQYF,TGCAGTGCACGCGACAGGGGGAAAAACATTCAGTACTTC
.,TRBJ2-7,.,TRBV6-2/TRBV6-3,CASRGGGSSYEQYF,TGTGCCAGCAGAGGAGGGGGGAGCTCCTACGAGCAGTACTTC
.,TRBJ1-2,.,TRBV5-1,CASSTGTAGGYTF,TGCGCCAGCAGCACAGGGACGGCCGGCGGCTACACCTTC
TRBD2,TRBJ2-3,.,TRBV28,CASRKLTSGITDTQYF,TGTGCCAGCAGGAAATTGACTAGCGGAATCACAGATACGCAGTATTTT
.,TRBJ1-6,.,TRBV10-3,CAISESGDSPLHF,TGTGCCATCAGTGAGTCGGGGGATTCACCCCTCCACTTT
.,TRBJ2-6,.,TRBV20-1,CSASLDGSKGANVLTF,TGCAGTGCTAGTTTGGACGGTTCGAAGGGGGCCAACGTCCTGACTTTC
.,TRBJ2-1,.,TRBV5-1,CASSLGAGNNEQFF,TGCGCCAGCAGCTTGGGGGCAGGAAACAATGAGCAGTTCTTC
TRBD1,TRBJ1-3,.,TRBV30,CAWSVPGQVSGNTIYF,TGTGCCTGGAGTGTACCGGGACAGGTATCTGGAAACACCATATATTTT
.,TRBJ1-2,.,TRBV13,CASSVDRLGYTF,TGTGCCAGCAGCGTTGACAGGTTGGGCTACACCTTC
.,TRBJ1-5,.,TRBV5-4,CASSVGGSGAAQPQHF,TGTGCCAGCAGCGTAGGGGGGTCAGGGGCGGCTCAGCCCCAGCATTTT
.,TRBJ1-2,.,TRBV2,CAGRQSNYGYTF,TGTGCCGGCCGACAGTCTAACTATGGCTACACCTTC
.,TRBJ1-2,.,TRBV9,CASSVGQVNYGYTF,TGTGCCAGCAGCGTAGGACAGGTTAACTATGGCTACACCTTC
.,TRBJ2-6,.,TRBV24-1,CATSDRVWGSGANVLTF,TGTGCCACCAGTGATAGAGTCTGGGGATCTGGGGCCAACGTCCTGACTTTC
TRBD1,TRBJ2-1,once,TRBV27,CASSSEGTGSYNEQFF,TGTGCCAGCAGTTCAGAAGGGACAGGGTCCTACAATGAGCAGTTCTTC
.,TRBJ1-6,.,TRBV11-2,CASSLTPSPLHF,TGTGCCAGCAGCTTAACTCCATCACCCCTCCATTTT
TRBD2,TRBJ2-7,.,TRBV5-1,CASRASVLARTYEQYF,TGCGCCAGCAGGGCTTCTGTACTAGCGAGGACCTACGAGCAGTACTTC
.,TRBJ2-1,.,TRBV28,CASSLPAGQRTNEQFF,TGTGCCAGCAGTTTACCCGCAGGCCAGAGGACGAATGAGCAGTTCTTC
.,TRBJ2-1,.,TRBV5-1,CASSLTSNVDEQFF,TGCGCCAGCAGCTTAACTAGTAATGTCGATGAGCAGTTCTTC
TRBD2,TRBJ2-5,.,TRBV7-7,CASSFQAGQETQYF,TGTGCTAGCAGCTTTCAAGCGGGGCAAGAGACCCAGTACTTC
.,TRBJ2-1,.,TRBV18,CASSRQELNNEQFF,TGTGCCAGCTCGCGACAGGAGCTAAACAATGAGCAGTTCTTC
TRBD2,TRBJ2-1,.,TRBV29-1,CSVVTSGYNEQFF,TGCAGCGTTGTGACTAGCGGTTACAATGAGCAGTTCTTC
.,TRBJ2-7,.,TRBV20-1,CSASTTGASEQYF,TGCAGTGCAAGTACGACAGGTGCGTCGGAGCAGTACTTC
.,TRBJ2-1,.,TRBV5-1,CASRDPTRHNEQFF,TGCGCCAGCAGGGACCCTACCAGGCACAATGAGCAGTTCTTC
TRBD1,TRBJ1-2,.,TRBV5-4,CASSFQGRTGMYSGYTF,TGTGCCAGCAGCTTCCAGGGTAGGACAGGGATGTACTCTGGCTACACCTTC
.,TRBJ2-5,.,TRBV3-1,CASSPSDVQETQYF,TGTGCCAGCAGTCCGTCGGACGTGCAAGAGACCCAGTACTTC
.,TRBJ1-4,once,TRBV7-9,CASSLDVGYMFF,TGTGCCAGCAGCTTAGACGTGGGATACATGTTTTTT
.,TRBJ2-7,.,TRBV15,CATSRRVGGGSYEQYF,TGTGCCACCAGCAGAAGGGTCGGGGGAGGCTCCTACGAGCAGTACTTC
TRBD1,TRBJ1-4,.,TRBV29-1,CSVEDRQGGTNEKLFF,TGCAGCGTTGAAGACAGACAGGGAGGAACTAATGAAAAACTGTTTTTT
.,TRBJ1-5,.,TRBV15,CATSRVKGTDQPQHF,TGTGCCACCAGCAGAGTCAAGGGAACTGATCAGCCCCAGCATTTT
TRBD2,TRBJ2-1,once,TRBV5-8,CASSRKRLARYNEQFF,TGTGCCAGCAGCCGGAAGCGACTAGCGAGATACAATGAGCAGTTCTTC
.,TRBJ2-5,.,TRBV6-2/TRBV6-3,CASRNISGKPRKETQYF,TGTGCCAGCAGGAATATTAGCGGAAAACCTAGGAAAGAGACCCAGTACTTC
TRBD1,TRBJ2-7,.,TRBV7-9,CASSLTGQGGEQYF,TGTGCCAGCAGCTTAACGGGACAGGGAGGCGAGCAGTACTTC
.,TRBJ2-3,.,TRBV7-2,CASTLSGESTDTQYF,TGTGCCAGCACCCTTTCGGGAGAGAGCACAGATACGCAGTATTTT
.,TRBJ1-1,.,TRBV30,CAWSEQGNTEAFF,TGTGCCTGGAGCGAACAGGGAAACACTGAAGCTTTCTTT
.,TRBJ2-5,once,TRBV10-3,CAISELAKGETQYF,TGTGCCATCAGTGAGTTGGCCAAGGGGGAGACCCAGTACTTC
.,TRBJ1-2,.,TRBV9,CASSVDPRGEDGYTF,TGTGCCAGCAGCGTAGACCCCAGGGGAGAGGATGGCTACACCTTC
TRBD1,TRBJ1-1,.,TRBV5-6,CASSLYRGVAFF,TGTGCCAGCAGCTTGTACAGGGGTGTCGCTTTCTTT
TRBD2,TRBJ2-3,.,TRBV5-1,CASSSRLAGGIDTQYF,TGCGCCAGCAGCTCTCGACTAGCGGGAGGGATAGATACGCAGTATTTT
TRBD2,TRBJ2-1,.,TRBV19,CASSSRLSGSSYNEQFF,TGTGCCAGTAGTAGCCGCCTTAGCGGGAGCTCCTACAATGAGCAGTTCTTC
.,TRBJ2-3,.,TRBV20-1,CSARYTTAADTQYF,TGCAGTGCTAGATACACGACCGCGGCAGATACGCAGTATTTT
.,TRBJ1-5,.,TRBV19,CASSAETGKGNQPQHF,TGTGCCAGTAGTGCCGAAACAGGGAAGGGCAATCAGCCCCAGCATTTT
.,TRBJ1-2,.,TRBV2,CASSDWGGQAYGYTF,TGTGCCAGCAGTGATTGGGGAGGGCAGGCCTATGGCTACACCTTC
TRBD1,TRBJ2-7,.,TRBV11-2,CASSQRTGVYEQYF,TGTGCCAGCAGCCAGAGGACAGGGGTCTACGAGCAGTACTTC
.,TRBJ2-5,.,TRBV7-9,CASSWGVGGDETQYF,TGTGCCAGCAGCTGGGGGGTAGGGGGAGACGAGACCCAGTACTTC
TRBD2,TRBJ2-1,once,TRBV28,CASSFRGGRTNNEQFF,TGTGCCAGCAGTTTTCGGGGCGGGAGGACCAACAATGAGCAGTTCTTC
TRBD1,TRBJ1-6,.,TRBV5-1,CASSLRTGSVDGSPLHF,TGCGCCAGCAGCCTACGGACAGGGAGCGTCGATGGGTCACCCCTCCACTTT
.,TRBJ1-3,once,TRBV3-1,CASSQDSDIGNTIYF,TGTGCCAGCAGCCAAGATTCAGACATAGGAAACACCATATATTTT
TRBD2,TRBJ2-7,.,TRBV29-1,CSVESSGGYEQYF,TGCAGCGTTGAATCCAGCGGGGGCTACGAGCAGTACTTC
.,TRBJ1-3,.,TRBV6-1,CASSEAPATGTIYF,TGTGCCAGCAGTGAAGCTCCCGCAACGGGCACCATATATTTT
TRBD1,TRBJ1-5,.,TRBV5-1,CASSLSGQVDQPQHF,TGCGCCAGCAGCTTGTCAGGACAGGTGGATCAGCCCCAGCATTTT
.,TRBJ2-3,.,TRBV28,CASADSGTDTQYF,TGTGCAAGCGCCGATAGCGGCACAGATACGCAGTATTTT
.,TRBJ2-3,.,TRBV11-3,CASSSNSGSFTDTQYF,TGTGCCAGCAGCTCAAACTCCGGGTCTTTCACAGATACGCAGTATTTT